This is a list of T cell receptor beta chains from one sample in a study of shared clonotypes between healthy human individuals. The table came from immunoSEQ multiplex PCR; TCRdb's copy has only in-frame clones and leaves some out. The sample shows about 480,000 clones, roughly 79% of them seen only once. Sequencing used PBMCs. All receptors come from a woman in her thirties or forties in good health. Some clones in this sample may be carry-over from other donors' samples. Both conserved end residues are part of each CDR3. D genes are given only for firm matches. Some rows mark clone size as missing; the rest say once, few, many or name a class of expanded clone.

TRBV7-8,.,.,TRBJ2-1,CASSLGLTLGGTFHNEQFF,TGTGCCAGCAGCTTAGGTTTGACCCTTGGCGGCACCTTTCACAATGAGCAGTTCTTC
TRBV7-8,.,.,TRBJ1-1,CASSFDGRNTEAFF,TGTGCCAGCAGCTTCGATGGGAGGAACACTGAAGCTTTCTTT
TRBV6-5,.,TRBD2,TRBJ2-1,CASRLAGEPNEQFF,TGTGCCAGCAGACTAGCGGGGGAGCCCAATGAGCAGTTCTTC
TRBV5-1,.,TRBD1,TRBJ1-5,CASSLDGTGGNQPQHF,TGCGCCAGCAGCTTGGATGGGACAGGGGGCAATCAGCCCCAGCATTTT
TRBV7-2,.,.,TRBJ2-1,CASGEFSYNEQFF,TGTGCCAGCGGAGAATTCTCCTACAATGAGCAGTTCTTC
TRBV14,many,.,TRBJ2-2,CASSHSLGTTNTGELFF,TGTGCCAGCAGCCATAGCTTAGGGACAACGAACACCGGGGAGCTGTTTTTT
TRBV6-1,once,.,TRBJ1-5,CASGEGLNQPQHF,TGTGCCAGCGGGGAAGGGTTAAATCAGCCCCAGCATTTT
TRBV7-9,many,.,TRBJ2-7,CASSLDYSGSSYEQYF,TGTGCCAGCAGCTTAGATTATAGCGGAAGCTCCTACGAGCAGTACTTC
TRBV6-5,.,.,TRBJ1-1,CASSYSKLNTEAFF,TGTGCCAGCAGTTACTCGAAGCTAAACACTGAAGCTTTCTTT
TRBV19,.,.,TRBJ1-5,CASSIGSRANQPQHF,TGTGCCAGTAGTATAGGTTCGAGGGCTAATCAGCCCCAGCATTTT
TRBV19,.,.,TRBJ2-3,CASSWQNTDTQYF,TGTGCCAGTAGTTGGCAGAACACAGATACGCAGTATTTT
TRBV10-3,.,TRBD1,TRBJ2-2,CAITRGGTGGTGELFF,TGTGCCATCACGCGCGGCGGGACAGGGGGTACCGGGGAGCTGTTTTTT
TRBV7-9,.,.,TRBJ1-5,CASSLSGGQPQHF,TGTGCCAGCAGCTTATCCGGGGGTCAGCCCCAGCATTTT
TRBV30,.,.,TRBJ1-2,CAWSVRNGYTF,TGTGCCTGGAGTGTACGGAATGGCTACACCTTC
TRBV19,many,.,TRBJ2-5,CASSSTQATQYF,TGTGCCAGTAGCTCTACCCAAGCGACCCAGTACTTC
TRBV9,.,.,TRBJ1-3,CASSVGTVSGDTIYF,TGTGCCAGCAGCGTGGGGACGGTATCGGGGGACACCATATATTTT
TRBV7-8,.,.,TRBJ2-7,CASSLVGSENRLEQYF,TGTGCCAGCAGCTTAGTCGGGTCGGAAAATCGCCTCGAGCAGTACTTC
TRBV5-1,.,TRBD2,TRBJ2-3,CASSPGLAGRTDTQYF,TGCGCCAGCAGCCCAGGACTAGCGGGGCGCACAGATACGCAGTATTTT
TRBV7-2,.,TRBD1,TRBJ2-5,CASSSRTGRGETQYF,TGTGCCAGCAGTTCCCGGACAGGGCGGGGAGAGACCCAGTACTTC
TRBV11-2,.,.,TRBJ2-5,CASSLVQGGNQETQYF,TGTGCCAGCAGCTTAGTCCAGGGGGGGAACCAAGAGACCCAGTACTTC
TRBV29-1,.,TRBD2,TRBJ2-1,CSVTGTSGYNEQFF,TGCAGCGTTACCGGGACTAGCGGTTACAATGAGCAGTTCTTC
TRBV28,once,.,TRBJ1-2,CASSPWRDSYGYTF,TGTGCCAGCAGTCCCTGGAGGGATAGCTATGGCTACACCTTC
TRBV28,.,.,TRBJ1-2,CASSRANYGYTF,TGTGCCAGCTCTCGAGCTAACTATGGCTACACCTTC
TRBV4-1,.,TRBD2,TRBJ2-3,CASSQQPIVAGAVGTDTQYF,TGCGCCAGCAGCCAACAGCCAATCGTGGCGGGAGCGGTTGGCACAGATACGCAGTATTTT
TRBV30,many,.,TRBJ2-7,CAWSGGRYEQYF,TGTGCCTGGAGTGGGGGGCGTTACGAGCAGTACTTC
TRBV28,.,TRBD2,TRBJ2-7,CASSSAGREAYEQYF,TGTGCCAGCAGTTCGGCTGGGCGGGAGGCCTACGAGCAGTACTTC
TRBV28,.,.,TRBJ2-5,CASSLRSAGLQETQYF,TGTGCCAGCAGTTTAAGGTCCGCCGGACTTCAAGAGACCCAGTACTTC
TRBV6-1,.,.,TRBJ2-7,CASSARISYEQYF,TGTGCCAGCAGTGCCCGGATCTCCTACGAGCAGTACTTC
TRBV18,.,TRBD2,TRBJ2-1,CASSPSGSSYNEQFF,TGTGCCAGCTCACCGAGCGGGAGCTCCTACAATGAGCAGTTCTTC
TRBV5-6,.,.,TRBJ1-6,CASSTHREYSPLHF,TGTGCCAGCAGCACTCACAGGGAGTATTCACCCCTCCACTTT
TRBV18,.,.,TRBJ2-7,CASSPPSPVNEQYF,TGTGCCAGCTCACCACCGTCCCCCGTGAACGAGCAGTACTTC
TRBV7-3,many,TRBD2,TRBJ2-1,CASSFLTSHEQFF,TGTGCCAGCAGCTTTTTGACTAGCCATGAGCAGTTCTTC
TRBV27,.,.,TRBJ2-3,CASSRPRGTVTDTQYF,TGTGCCAGCAGCCGACCTCGGGGGACAGTAACAGATACGCAGTATTTT
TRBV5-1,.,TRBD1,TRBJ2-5,CASSFSGGSETQYF,TGCGCCAGCAGCTTTTCAGGGGGCTCAGAGACCCAGTACTTC
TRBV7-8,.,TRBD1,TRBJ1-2,CASSFTRGTGGTNYGYTF,TGTGCCAGCAGCTTTACGAGAGGGACAGGGGGCACCAACTATGGCTACACCTTC
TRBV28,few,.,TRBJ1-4,CASGSRLGTNEKLFF,TGTGCCAGCGGGAGCAGACTTGGAACTAATGAAAAACTGTTTTTT
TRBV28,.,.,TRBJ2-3,CASSPHISTDTQYF,TGTGCCAGCAGTCCGCACATAAGCACAGATACGCAGTATTTT
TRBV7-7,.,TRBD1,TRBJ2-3,CASSPGTETDTQYF,TGTGCCAGCAGCCCAGGGACAGAGACGGATACGCAGTATTTT
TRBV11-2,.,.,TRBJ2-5,CASSGGNGTAFPFSKTQYF,TGTGCCAGCAGCGGGGGGAACGGGACAGCGTTTCCCTTTAGTAAGACCCAGTACTTC
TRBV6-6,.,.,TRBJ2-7,CASSYAPLREQYF,TGTGCCAGCAGTTACGCCCCGTTACGCGAGCAGTACTTC
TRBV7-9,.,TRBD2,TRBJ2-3,CASSSGTSGRRDTQYF,TGTGCCAGCAGCTCAGGGACTAGCGGGAGGAGGGATACGCAGTATTTT
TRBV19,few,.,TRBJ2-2,CASTLYLGSLANTGELFF,TGTGCCAGTACTCTATATCTGGGTTCCCTCGCGAACACCGGGGAGCTGTTTTTT
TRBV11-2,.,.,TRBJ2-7,CASSPYRTVAYEQYF,TGTGCCAGCAGCCCTTACCGGACAGTAGCCTACGAGCAGTACTTC
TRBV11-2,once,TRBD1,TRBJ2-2,CASSLAGGNTGELFF,TGTGCCAGCAGTCTAGCAGGGGGCAACACCGGGGAGCTGTTTTTT
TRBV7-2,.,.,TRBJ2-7,CASSKGPDMVQYF,TGTGCCAGCAGCAAGGGCCCAGACATGGTGCAGTACTTC
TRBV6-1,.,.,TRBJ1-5,CASSDQGWNQPQHF,TGTGCCAGCAGTGACCAGGGCTGGAATCAGCCCCAGCATTTT
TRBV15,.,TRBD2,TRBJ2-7,CATSRDLVAQERERWEQYF,TGTGCCACCAGCAGAGATTTAGTGGCGCAGGAGCGGGAACGGTGGGAGCAGTACTTC
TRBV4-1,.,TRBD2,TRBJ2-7,CASSQGVAGTYEQYF,TGCGCCAGCAGCCAAGGAGTAGCGGGAACATACGAGCAGTACTTC
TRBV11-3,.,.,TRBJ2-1,CASSLGRGVYNEQFF,TGTGCCAGCAGCTTAGGCAGGGGGGTATACAATGAGCAGTTCTTC
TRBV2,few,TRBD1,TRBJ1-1,CASSQGGMNTEAFF,TGTGCCAGCAGTCAGGGGGGCATGAACACTGAAGCTTTCTTT
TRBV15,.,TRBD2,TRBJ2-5,CATSGPGGRRETQYF,TGTGCCACCAGCGGGCCGGGGGGACGGAGGGAGACCCAGTACTTC
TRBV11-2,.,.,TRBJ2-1,CASSPVRRVGNEQFF,TGTGCCAGCAGCCCCGTACGCAGAGTAGGCAATGAGCAGTTCTTC
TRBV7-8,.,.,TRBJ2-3,CASSLAYETSTDTQYF,TGTGCCAGCAGCTTAGCGTACGAGACTAGCACAGATACGCAGTATTTT
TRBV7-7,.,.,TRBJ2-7,CASSPGTESGEQYF,TGTGCTAGCAGCCCCGGGACGGAGAGTGGCGAGCAGTACTTC
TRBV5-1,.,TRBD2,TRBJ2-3,CASSLAGGGDTQYF,TGCGCCAGCAGCTTAGCGGGAGGTGGGGATACGCAGTATTTT
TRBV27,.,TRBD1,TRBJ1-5,CASSPFRGGSGGQPQHF,TGTGCCAGCAGTCCATTCCGGGGCGGGTCAGGGGGTCAGCCCCAGCATTTT
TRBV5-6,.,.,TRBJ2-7,CASSLGFYEQYF,TGTGCCAGCAGCTTGGGTTTCTACGAGCAGTACTTC
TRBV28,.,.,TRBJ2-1,CASSLPTGVYNEQFF,TGTGCCAGCAGTTTGCCGACAGGTGTGTACAATGAGCAGTTCTTC
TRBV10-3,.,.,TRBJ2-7,CAIGIRVEQYF,TGTGCCATCGGTATCAGGGTCGAGCAGTACTTC